One and the same sample provided the 2 T cell receptor beta chains below, sequenced in a study of cytomegalovirus exposure and HLA in healthy donors. Libraries were prepared by immunoSEQ multiplex PCR; TCRdb keeps only in-frame clonotypes and omits some of them. The data show tens of thousands of clones, around 95% seen once. The specimen sequenced was PBMCs. The receptors come from a young woman in good health and CMV-seronegative.

The chain joins TRBV28 to TRBJ2-2; no clear D gene. CDR3 size: 14 residues. The germline V gene has CDR1 MDHEN and CDR2 SYDVKM. V lost 3 bases, J lost 2 bases, and 7 bases lay in between. As DNA, the CDR3 is TGTGCCAGCAGTTTTCTACTAAACACCGGGGAGCTGTTTTTT. Translation gives CASSFLLNTGELFF. Full variable domain (missing parts from reference TRBV28 and TRBJ2-2): DVKVTQSSRYLVKRTGEKVFLECVQDMDHENMFWYRQDPGLGLRLIYFSYDVKMKEKGDIPEGYSVSREKKERFSLILESASTNQTSMYLCASSFLLNTGELFFGEGSRLTVL.

The V call is TRBV9, the J call TRBJ2-5, with 7 positions matching TRBD2. Germline CDR1 is SGDLS and CDR2 is YYNGEE. CDR3 length: 15 amino acids. With V trimmed by 0 bases and J by 3 bases, 5 bases remained unmatched. For the CDR3, the DNA is TGTGCCAGCAGCGTAGCTGCGGGGGTGAAAGAGACCCAGTACTTC. Its translation is CASSVAAGVKETQYF. The full variable domain, completed using reference TRBV9 and TRBJ2-5, is DSGVTQTPKHLITATGQRVTLRCSPRSGDLSVYWYQQSLDQGLQFLIQYYNGEERAKGNILERFSAQQFPDLHSELNLSSLELGDSALYFCASSVAAGVKETQYFGPGTRLLVL.